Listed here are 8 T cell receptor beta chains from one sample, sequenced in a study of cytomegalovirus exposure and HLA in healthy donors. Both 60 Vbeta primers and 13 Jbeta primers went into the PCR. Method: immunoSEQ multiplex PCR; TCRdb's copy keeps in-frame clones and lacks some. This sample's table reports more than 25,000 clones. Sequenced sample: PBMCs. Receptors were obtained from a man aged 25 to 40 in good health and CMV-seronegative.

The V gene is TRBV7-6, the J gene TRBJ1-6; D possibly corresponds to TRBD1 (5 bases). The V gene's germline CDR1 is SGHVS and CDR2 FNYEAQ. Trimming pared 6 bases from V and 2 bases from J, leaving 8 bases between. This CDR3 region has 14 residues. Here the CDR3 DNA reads TGTGCCAGCAGTCAGGGCACCTATAATTCACCCCTCCACTTT. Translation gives CASSQGTYNSPLHF.

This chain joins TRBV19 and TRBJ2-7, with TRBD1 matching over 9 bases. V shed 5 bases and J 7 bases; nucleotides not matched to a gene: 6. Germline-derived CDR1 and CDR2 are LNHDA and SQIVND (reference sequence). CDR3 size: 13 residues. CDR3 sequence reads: CASSPGTGWEQYF. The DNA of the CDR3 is TGTGCCAGTAGTCCCGGGACAGGGTGGGAGCAGTACTTC.

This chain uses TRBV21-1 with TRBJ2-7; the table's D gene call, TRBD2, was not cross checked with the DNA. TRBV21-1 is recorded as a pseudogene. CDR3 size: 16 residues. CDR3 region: CASSSPSGKAAVEQYF. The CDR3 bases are TGTGCCAGCAGCAGCCCGAGCGGGAAAGCGGCGGTAGAGCAGTACTTC.

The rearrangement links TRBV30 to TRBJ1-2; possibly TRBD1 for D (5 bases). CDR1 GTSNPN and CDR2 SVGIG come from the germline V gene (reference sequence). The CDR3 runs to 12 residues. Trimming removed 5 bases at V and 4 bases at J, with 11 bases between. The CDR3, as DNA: TGTGCCTGGGCCGGGGGGGGCTATGGCTACACCTTC. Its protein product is CAWAGGGYGYTF.

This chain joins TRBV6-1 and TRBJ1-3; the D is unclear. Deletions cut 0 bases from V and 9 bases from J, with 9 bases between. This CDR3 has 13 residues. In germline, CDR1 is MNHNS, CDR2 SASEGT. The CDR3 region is CASSEATLATIYF. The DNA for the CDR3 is TGTGCCAGCAGTGAAGCGACTCTTGCCACCATATATTTT.

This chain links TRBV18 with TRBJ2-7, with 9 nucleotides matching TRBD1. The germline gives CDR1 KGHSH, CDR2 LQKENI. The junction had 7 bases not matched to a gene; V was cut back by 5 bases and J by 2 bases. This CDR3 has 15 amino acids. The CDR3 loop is CASSRWDRETYEQYF. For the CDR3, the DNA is TGTGCCAGCTCAAGGTGGGACAGGGAGACCTACGAGCAGTACTTC. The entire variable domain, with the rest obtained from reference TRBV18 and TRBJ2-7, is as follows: NAGVMQNPRHLVRRRGQEARLRCSPMKGHSHVYWYRQLPEEGLKFMVYLQKENIIDESGMPKERFSAEFPKEGPSILRIQQVVRGDSAAYFCASSRWDRETYEQYFGPGTRLTVT.

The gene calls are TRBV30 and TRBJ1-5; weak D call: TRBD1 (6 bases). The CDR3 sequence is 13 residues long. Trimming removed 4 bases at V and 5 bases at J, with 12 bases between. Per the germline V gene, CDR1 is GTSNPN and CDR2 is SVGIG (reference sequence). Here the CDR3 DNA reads TGTGCCTGGAAAGGACAGCCGGATCAGCCCCAGCATTTT. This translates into CAWKGQPDQPQHF.

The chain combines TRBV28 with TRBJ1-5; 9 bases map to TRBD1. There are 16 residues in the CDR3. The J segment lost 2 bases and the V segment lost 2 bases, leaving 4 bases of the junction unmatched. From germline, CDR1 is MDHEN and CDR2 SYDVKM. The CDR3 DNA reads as TGTGCCAGCAGTTTACCCCGGGACAGGGGCAATCAGCCCCAGCATTTT. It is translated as CASSLPRDRGNQPQHF.